This T cell receptor (beta chain) was identified in a study of cytomegalovirus exposure and HLA in healthy donors. The PCR was carried out with 60 Vbeta primers and 13 Jbeta primers. Only in-frame clones appear in the TCRdb table, and some are missing; sequencing was by immunoSEQ multiplex PCR. The table records over 200,000 clones, 80% to 90% of them present only once. This clone was seen only once. With 1 base removed from V and 2 bases from J, the gap between germline ends came to 15 bases. This CDR3 contains 17 residues. Germline CDR1 reads LGHNA; CDR2 reads YSLEER. The gene calls are TRBV4-3 and TRBJ1-5; weak D call: TRBD1 (6 bases). The source of this sequence is a woman aged 18-35 years in good health and CMV-seronegative. Sequenced material: PBMCs. The DNA for the CDR3 is TGCGCCAGCAGCCAAGGTCAGGGGAGTTGGCGCAATCAGCCCCAGCATTTT. It yields the protein CASSQGQGSWRNQPQHF.